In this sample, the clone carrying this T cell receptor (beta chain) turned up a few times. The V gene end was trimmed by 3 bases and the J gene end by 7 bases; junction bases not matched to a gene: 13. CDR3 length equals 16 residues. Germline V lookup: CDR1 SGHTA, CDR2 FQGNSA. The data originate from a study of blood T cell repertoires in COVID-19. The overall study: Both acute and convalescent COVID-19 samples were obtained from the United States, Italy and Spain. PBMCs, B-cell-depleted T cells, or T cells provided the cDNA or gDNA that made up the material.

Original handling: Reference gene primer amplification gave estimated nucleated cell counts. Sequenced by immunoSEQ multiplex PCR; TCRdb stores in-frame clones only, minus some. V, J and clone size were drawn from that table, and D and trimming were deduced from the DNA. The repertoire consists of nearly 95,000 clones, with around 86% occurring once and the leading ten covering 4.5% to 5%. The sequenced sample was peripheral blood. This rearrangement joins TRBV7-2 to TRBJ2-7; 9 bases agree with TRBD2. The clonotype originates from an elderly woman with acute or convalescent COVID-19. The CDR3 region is CASSFGGGRALGEQYF. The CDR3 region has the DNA TGTGCCAGCAGCTTTGGCGGCGGGAGGGCCCTCGGGGAGCAGTACTTC.